Below, 5 T cell receptor beta chains from the same sample are listed, as sequenced in a study of T cells after yellow fever vaccination. TCRdb re-called the 5' RACE reads through MiXCR, storing one row per CDR3 protein. The sample includes some 420,000 distinct CDR3 sequences, under 20% of them seen just once. Sequencing was performed on PBMCs, taken before the yellow fever booster vaccination. The receptors shown here come from a man younger than 30 who received the YFV17D yellow fever vaccine.

V is TRBV20-1 and J is TRBJ1-5; D is uncertain. Germline CDR1 is DFQATT and CDR2 is SNEGSKA (reference sequence). The CDR3 runs to 12 residues. V lost 3 bases, J lost 0 bases, and 3 bases lay in between. The CDR3 coding sequence is TGCAGTGCTAGTATTAGCAATCAGCCCCAGCATTTT. As protein: CSASISNQPQHF.

Many counts were recorded for this clonotype. The genes are TRBV27 and TRBJ1-1; D perhaps matches TRBD1 (5 bases). The CDR3 is made up of 14 amino acids. CDR1 MNHEY and CDR2 SMNVEV come from the germline V gene (reference sequence). V was clipped by 7 bases and J by 3 bases, with 15 bases between them. The CDR3 sequence is CASTPGGIDTEAFF. The CDR3 nucleotides read TGTGCCAGCACCCCCGGGGGGATAGACACTGAAGCTTTCTTT.

This clonotype was seen a handful of times. The V gene is TRBV10-3, the J gene TRBJ2-2; a weak D match, TRBD1 (6 bases). CDR3 length: 14 amino acids. The germline V gene encodes CDR1 ENHRY and CDR2 SYGVKD. Trimming removed 10 bases from V and 1 base from J, with 13 bases in between. The CDR3 region has the DNA TGTGCCACGGACCAGGGGCAGAACACCGGGGAGCTGTTTTTT. This sequence encodes CATDQGQNTGELFF.

V is TRBV20-1 and J is TRBJ1-2; perhaps TRBD1 as D (5 bases). V was pared by 1 base and J by 6 bases, with 12 bases between. The CDR3 spans 13 residues. Germline V gives CDR1 DFQATT, CDR2 SNEGSKA (reference sequence). CDR3 bases: TGCAGTGCTAGAGTGGCCAGGGTTAATGGCTACACCTTC. Protein sequence: CSARVARVNGYTF.

The CDR3 DNA sequence: TGTGCCACCAGCGGGGGGACAGATAGCACAGATACGCAGTATTTT. Translation gives CATSGGTDSTDTQYF. The genes are TRBV15 and TRBJ2-3; D perhaps matches TRBD1 (7 bases). Trimming took off 5 bases at V and 0 bases at J, with 12 bases between the two ends. The germline V gene has CDR1 LNHNV and CDR2 YYDKDF (reference sequence). The CDR3 is made up of 15 amino acids.